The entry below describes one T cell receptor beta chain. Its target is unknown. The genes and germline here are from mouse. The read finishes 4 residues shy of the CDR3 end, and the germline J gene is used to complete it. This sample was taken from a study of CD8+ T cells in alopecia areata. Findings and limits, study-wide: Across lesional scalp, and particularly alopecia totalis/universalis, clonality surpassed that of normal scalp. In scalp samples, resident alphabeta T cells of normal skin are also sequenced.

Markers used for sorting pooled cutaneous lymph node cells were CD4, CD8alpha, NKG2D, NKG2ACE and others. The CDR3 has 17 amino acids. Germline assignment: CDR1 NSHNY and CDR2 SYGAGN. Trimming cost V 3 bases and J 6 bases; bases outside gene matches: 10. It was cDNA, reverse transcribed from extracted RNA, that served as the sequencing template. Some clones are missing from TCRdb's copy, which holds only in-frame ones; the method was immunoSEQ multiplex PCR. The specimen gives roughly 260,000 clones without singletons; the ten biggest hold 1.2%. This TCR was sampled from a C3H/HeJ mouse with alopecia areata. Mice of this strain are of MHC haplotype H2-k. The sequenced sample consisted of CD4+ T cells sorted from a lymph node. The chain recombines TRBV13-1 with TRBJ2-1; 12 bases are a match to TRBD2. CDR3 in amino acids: CASSGRRLGGLFAEQFF. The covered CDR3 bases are TGTGCCAGCAGTGGGCGCCGACTGGGGGGGCTTTTTGCT.